The 10 T cell receptor beta chains presented below share a single source sample, sequenced in a study of T-cell reconstitution after alpha-beta-depleted transplantation in children. TCRbeta library preparation incorporated unique molecular identifiers. TCRdb used MiXCR to reprocess the PCR reads, holding one entry per CDR3 protein. Among fewer than 550,000 distinct CDR3 sequences listed, approximately 10% were seen once. Sequenced material: PBMCs, mostly from graft donor cells, taken 180 days after TCRalphabeta/CD19-depleted stem cell transplant. These receptor sequences come from a female patient aged 2-15 years who had a stem cell transplant for aplastic anemia, so the T cells may come from the graft donor.

J is TRBJ2-3 and V is TRBV11-1, with 10 bases aligning to TRBD2. The V gene's germline CDR1 is SGHAT and CDR2 FQDESV (reference sequence). The V and J ends lost 2 bases and 4 bases, in that order; junction bases with no gene match: 12. This CDR3 spans 18 amino acids. CDR3 sequence reads: CASSLLGPLAGVADTQYF. CDR3 sequence (DNA): TGTGCCAGCAGCTTATTGGGGCCCCTAGCGGGAGTTGCAGATACGCAGTATTTT. Full variable domain (remainder filled in from reference TRBV11-1 and TRBJ2-3): EAEVAQSPRYKITEKSQAVAFWCDPISGHATLYWYRQILGQGPELLVQFQDESVVDDSQLPKDRFSAERLKGVDSTLKIQPAELGDSAMYLCASSLLGPLAGVADTQYFGPGTRLTVL.

The chain has TRBV5-1 and TRBJ2-4, with D hard to call. The CDR3 is made up of 16 amino acids. Deletions cut 1 base from V and 0 bases from J, with 11 bases between. Germline CDR1 is SGHRS and CDR2 is YFSETQ. Written as DNA, the CDR3 is TGCGCCAGCAGCTTGAGGACGGCTTTAGCCAAAAACATTCAGTACTTC. Its translation: CASSLRTALAKNIQYF.

The J gene is TRBJ2-5, the V gene TRBV5-6; D might be TRBD1 (6 bases). Trimming pared 6 bases from V and 3 bases from J, leaving 15 bases between. There are 14 residues in the CDR3. Germline CDR1 and CDR2: SGHDT and YYEEEE. As DNA, the CDR3 is TGTGCCAGCAAAACGGGACACCATAAAGAGACCCAGTACTTC. This encodes CASKTGHHKETQYF. The full variable domain, completed using reference TRBV5-6 and TRBJ2-5, is DAGVTQSPTHLIKTRGQQVTLRCSPKSGHDTVSWYQQALGQGPQFIFQYYEEEERQRGNFPDRFSGHQFPNYSSELNVNALLLGDSALYLCASKTGHHKETQYFGPGTRLLVL.

DNA for the CDR3: TGCAGCGGCCTGAAGGACAGGGCCACAGATACGCAGTATTTT. This encodes CSGLKDRATDTQYF. The V gene is TRBV29-1, the J gene TRBJ2-3; TRBD1 matches at 8 bases. With 7 bases clipped from V and 2 bases from J, the junction kept 8 bases outside the gene matches. This CDR3 comprises 14 residues. Germline V gene sequence: CDR1 SQVTM, CDR2 ANQGSEA.

In its sample, this clonotype was seen a few times. The chain recombines TRBV5-1 with TRBJ2-3, with 9 positions matching TRBD2. V gave up 0 bases and J gave up 1 base; unmatched junction bases: 6. CDR1 and CDR2 (germline): SGHRS, YFSETQ. The CDR3 length is 17 residues. The CDR3 bases are TGCGCCAGCAGCTTGGCCCGAGGCGGGGGGGGCACAGATACGCAGTATTTT. It specifies CASSLARGGGGTDTQYF.

This chain links TRBV13 with TRBJ2-6; TRBD1 is a possible D gene (6 bases). In germline, CDR1 is PRHDT, CDR2 FYEKMQ (reference sequence). V lost 7 bases and J 4 bases, leaving 17 bases between the germline ends. The CDR3 extends over 16 amino acids. CDR3: CASTKGEGVGANVLTF. The CDR3 nucleotides are TGTGCCAGCACCAAGGGAGAGGGGGTAGGGGCCAACGTCCTGACTTTC. The variable domain in full, with the rest retrieved from reference TRBV13 and TRBJ2-6, is AAGVIQSPRHLIKEKRETATLKCYPIPRHDTVYWYQQGPGQDPQFLISFYEKMQSDKGSIPDRFSAQQFSDYHSELNMSSLELGDSALYFCASTKGEGVGANVLTFGAGSRLTVL.

The CDR3 is CATEGQGALIRVNEQFF. CDR3 nucleotides: TGTGCCACAGAAGGACAGGGGGCCCTTATTCGGGTCAATGAGCAGTTCTTC. This chain joins TRBV24-1 and TRBJ2-1; TRBD1 aligns across 11 bases. The CDR3 sequence is 17 residues long. CDR1 is KGHDR, CDR2 SFDVKD, per germline. The V and J ends lost 10 bases and 6 bases, in that order; junction bases with no gene match: 16.

This chain links TRBV6-5 with TRBJ2-3, with unresolved D. The CDR3 spans 15 residues. Trimming removed 2 bases from V and 1 base from J, with 10 bases in between. CDR1 and CDR2 (germline): MNHEY, SVGAGI. CDR3 region: CASSYGLGGTDTQYF. For the CDR3, the DNA is TGTGCCAGCAGTTACGGCTTAGGAGGCACAGATACGCAGTATTTT.

V usage is TRBV28 and J usage is TRBJ1-6; no clear D. Trimming stripped 4 bases from V and 9 bases from J, with 13 bases between. CDR3 size: 14 residues. The germline V gene has CDR1 MDHEN and CDR2 SYDVKM. CDR3 DNA sequence: TGTGCCAGCAGTTCAGGACTACTCTCTTCACCCCTCCACTTT. Its translation: CASSSGLLSSPLHF.

This sequence joins TRBV4-3 and TRBJ2-4; 7 bases agree with TRBD2. The germline V gene has CDR1 LGHNA and CDR2 YSLEER. Trimming cost V 0 bases and J 0 bases; bases outside gene matches: 8. CDR3 size: 18 residues. This CDR3 reads CASSQDSSGLLAKNIQYF. CDR3 in DNA: TGCGCCAGCAGCCAAGATAGTTCGGGACTACTAGCCAAAAACATTCAGTACTTC.